The rows below give T cell receptor beta chains drawn from one sample of a study of regulatory T cells in long-lasting Graves disease. One entry per CDR3 protein results from TCRdb running MiXCR on the multiplex PCR reads. The table records 620,000 or so distinct CDR3 sequences, less than 20% of them present only once. The same sample was also studied in work on T cells in Graves' hyperthyroidism and ophthalmopathy.

The sequencing used peripheral blood mononuclear cells (PBMCs), collected at new diagnosis, from a patient treated with antithyroid drugs. The receptors come from a woman aged 30 to 39 with Graves disease. Each CDR3 is given with its conserved first and last residue. A D gene is named only where the DNA matches it firmly. Not all rows give a size; the values are once, few, many and, for expanded clones, a class.

>many|NA|TRBJ2-1|TRBV3-1
TGTGCCAGCAGCCAAGGTCTAGCGATGTACAATGAGCAGTTCTTC
CASSQGLAMYNEQFF
>few|TRBD1|TRBJ2-1|TRBV6-4
TGTGCCAGCAGTCTGGACAGGCACAATGAGCAGTTCTTC
CASSLDRHNEQFF
>many|NA|TRBJ2-7|TRBV27
TGTGCCAGCAGTCCCACCGGGTCCCCTTGGGAGCAGTACTTC
CASSPTGSPWEQYF
>few|TRBD1|TRBJ2-1|TRBV5-1
TGCGCCAGCAGCTTGAACGGACAGGACTACAATGAGCAGTTCTTC
CASSLNGQDYNEQFF
>NA|NA|TRBJ1-6|TRBV5-5
TGTGCCAGCATCGAAACTCTGGGGATTTCACCCCTCCACTTT
CASIETLGISPLHF
>many|NA|TRBJ2-7|TRBV10-2
TGCGCCAGCAGTGCACAGGGCTCCTACGAGCAGTACTTC
CASSAQGSYEQYF
>few|TRBD1|TRBJ1-3|TRBV12-3/TRBV12-4
TGTGCCAGCAGTTTTCGGACAGGGGGCTCGAGCACCATATATTTT
CASSFRTGGSSTIYF
>many|TRBD2|TRBJ2-4|TRBV28
TGTGCCAGCACCGCGGGACTAGCGGGATATGGCAAAAACATTCAGTACTTC
CASTAGLAGYGKNIQYF
>many|NA|TRBJ2-1|TRBV6-2/TRBV6-3
TGTGCCAGCAGTTACAAGGGGGGAGGAGGATACAATGAGCAGTTCTTC
CASSYKGGGGYNEQFF
>NA|NA|TRBJ2-1|TRBV24-1
TGTGCCACCAGTGATTTGAGGGAGAACGGGGAGCAGTTCTTC
CATSDLRENGEQFF
>few|NA|TRBJ2-2|TRBV7-2
TGTGCCAGCAGCTCCCCAGTAGGGGGGTTGCCCGGGGAGCTGTTTTTT
CASSSPVGGLPGELFF
>NA|NA|TRBJ2-7|TRBV7-2
TGTACCAGCAGCTTCGAAGTAGAGTACGAGCAGTACTTC
CTSSFEVEYEQYF
>many|TRBD1|TRBJ2-5|TRBV28
TGTGCCAGCAGTGTGGAAGGGGGCATCCAAGAGACCCAGTACTTC
CASSVEGGIQETQYF
>many|TRBD1|TRBJ1-2|TRBV6-5
TGTGCCAGCAGTTCAACCGGGACAGTCTATGGCTACACCTTC
CASSSTGTVYGYTF